The clone carrying this T cell receptor (beta chain) was recorded once. The antigen remains undetermined. This specimen includes other DNA sequences encoding the same CDR3. The record originates from a study of graft-versus-host responses after intestinal transplantation. Across the study: Each patient got anti-thymocyte globulin induction, then tacrolimus and steroids for around three years. Study-level results: The presence of high graft-versus-host to host-versus-graft clonal ratios in allografts characterized patients with graft-donor T cell macrochimerism. With peak circulating GvH clone levels came an association with early post-transplant HvG declines. GvH clones surfaced in recipient marrow, some emerging earlier in ileum or blood.

Germline V gene lookup returns CDR1 MGHRA and CDR2 YSYEKL. The CDR3 sequence is 15 residues long. V gave up 1 base and J gave up 2 bases; unmatched junction bases: 2. The protocol was immunoSEQ multiplex PCR, while the TCRdb copy is restricted to in-frame clones and leaves out a portion. The top ten clones hold roughly a sixth of a sample with around 84,000 clones, 75% to 90% of them seen once. Specimen: unstimulated CD8+ T cells sorted from spleen or lymph node cells, collected before intestinal transplant. V and J are TRBV4-1 and TRBJ2-7; 10 nucleotides agree with TRBD2. The clonotype originates from a human donor who received an intestinal transplant. CDR3 bases: TGCGCCAGCAGCCAAGGCCTAGCGGGGGCCTACGAGCAGTACTTC. Its protein is CASSQGLAGAYEQYF.